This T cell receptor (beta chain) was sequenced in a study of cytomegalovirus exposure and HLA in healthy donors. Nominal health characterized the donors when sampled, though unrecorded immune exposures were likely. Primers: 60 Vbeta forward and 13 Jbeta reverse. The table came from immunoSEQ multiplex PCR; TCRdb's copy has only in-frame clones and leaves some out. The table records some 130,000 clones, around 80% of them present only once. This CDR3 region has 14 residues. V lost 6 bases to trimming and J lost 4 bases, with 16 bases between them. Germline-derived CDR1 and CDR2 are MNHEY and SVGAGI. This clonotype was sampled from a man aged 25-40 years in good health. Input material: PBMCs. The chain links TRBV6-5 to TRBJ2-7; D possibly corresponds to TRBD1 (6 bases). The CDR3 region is CASRYGTSSYEQYF. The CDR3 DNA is TGTGCCAGCAGATACGGGACATCGAGTTACGAGCAGTACTTC.